This T cell receptor (beta chain) was captured in a study of control samples from healthy donors and cancer patients. The CDR3 runs 14 residues. Trimming pared 5 bases from V and 4 bases from J, leaving 14 bases between. CDR1 and CDR2 from the germline V gene are LNHDA and SQIVND (reference sequence). This clone has a single count. The assay was immunoSEQ multiplex PCR, and TCRdb's table has in-frame clones only and misses some. Altogether about 95,000 clones are present, around four fifths being singletons, with the ten largest covering 15% to 20%. The rearrangement links TRBV19 to TRBJ1-2; no reliable D call. The sample was blood. The receptor was isolated from a man aged 25 to 40 in good health. The CDR3 spells CASSPREGPYGYTF. CDR3 in DNA: TGTGCCAGTAGTCCGAGGGAAGGGCCCTATGGCTACACCTTC. The entire variable domain, with the rest obtained from reference TRBV19 and TRBJ1-2, is as follows: DGGITQSPKYLFRKEGQNVTLSCEQNLNHDAMYWYRQDPGQGLRLIYYSQIVNDFQKGDIAEGYSVSREKKESFPLTVTSAQKNPTAFYLCASSPREGPYGYTFGSGTRLTVV.